These 20 T cell receptor beta chains were sequenced from one sample in a study of blood T cell repertoires in COVID-19. TCRdb's table, derived via immunoSEQ multiplex PCR, lists solely in-frame clones and lacks some. In the table there are more than 200,000 clones, more than 75% of which are singletons. The sequencing input was PBMCs or T cells enriched from blood (not recorded which). These receptors were taken from a man between 25 and 39 years old in a cohort exposed to, infected with or recovered from COVID-19 (not recorded which).

V usage is TRBV28 and J usage is TRBJ1-4; 9 nucleotides match TRBD1. Per the germline V gene, CDR1 is MDHEN and CDR2 is SYDVKM. With 2 bases clipped from V and 4 bases from J, the junction kept 8 bases outside the gene matches. The CDR3 contains 17 residues. The CDR3 protein is CASSLTTGGRGNEKLFF. As DNA, the CDR3 is TGTGCCAGCAGTTTAACTACAGGGGGCCGGGGTAATGAAAAACTGTTTTTT.

The chain uses TRBV5-4 and TRBJ2-5; the D gene is possibly TRBD2 (6 bases). CDR1 SGHNT and CDR2 YYREEE come from the germline V gene (reference sequence). Trimming took off 9 bases at V and 10 bases at J, with 28 bases between the two ends. This CDR3 region has 15 residues. The CDR3 DNA follows: TGTGCCACCAAAGACGGGGGACGGACGGCTCTAAGCCAGTACTTC. It codes for CATKDGGRTALSQYF.

The J gene is TRBJ1-5, the V gene TRBV25-1; D unclear. Germline V gene lookup returns CDR1 MGHDK and CDR2 SYGVNS. This CDR3 is built from 14 residues. The V and J ends lost 0 bases and 5 bases respectively, with 8 bases between them. DNA for the CDR3: TGTGCCAGCAGTGAATATACAGCATATCAGCCCCAGCATTTT. Amino acids: CASSEYTAYQPQHF.

The CDR3, as DNA: TGTGCCAGCAGCCTTGAGCGGGGGGAAAACACCGGGGAGCTGTTTTTT. As protein: CASSLERGENTGELFF. The chain links TRBV3-1 (or the pseudogene TRBV3-2) to TRBJ2-2; the match to TRBD2 covers 9 bases. The CDR3 extends over 16 amino acids. The junction had 5 bases not matched to a gene; V was cut back by 4 bases and J by 2 bases. Germline V lookup: CDR1 LGHDT, CDR2 YNNKEL (reference sequence).

This rearrangement joins TRBV7-9 to TRBJ2-1; D might be TRBD2 (5 bases). CDR3 length equals 15 residues. Between the trimmed V and J ends, which lost 5 bases and 6 bases, there was a span of 17 bases. Germline-derived CDR1 and CDR2 are SEHNR and FQNEAQ (reference sequence). Written as DNA, the CDR3 is TGTGCCAGCAGCCTGAGCGGCAAGCAAGGCAATGAGCAGTTCTTC. Protein: CASSLSGKQGNEQFF.

The chain uses TRBV9 and TRBJ2-1; 7 bases are a match to TRBD2. Germline trimming cut 3 bases from V and 4 bases from J; bases unmatched to any gene: 7. Per the germline V gene, CDR1 is SGDLS and CDR2 is YYNGEE. The CDR3 is 15 residues long. In DNA form, the CDR3 reads TGTGCCAGCAGCGCACCCGGGACTACATACAATGAGCAGTTCTTC. Its protein product is CASSAPGTTYNEQFF.

The chain carries TRBV15 and TRBJ1-1; 10 bases line up with TRBD1. Germline assignment: CDR1 LNHNV and CDR2 YYDKDF (reference sequence). The CDR3 covers 17 residues. The V segment lost 7 bases and the J segment 5 bases; nucleotides outside the gene matches: 16. The CDR3 bases are TGTGCCACCAACCCAACCGGGACAGGGGTATTGAGTACTGAAGCTTTCTTT. It translates to CATNPTGTGVLSTEAFF.

The rearrangement links TRBV5-8 to TRBJ1-5, with 11 bases identical to TRBD1. V was pared by 7 bases and J by 0 bases, with 3 bases of the junction left unmatched. The CDR3 runs 15 residues. Germline V gene data show CDR1 as SGHTS and CDR2 as YDEGEE. Here the CDR3 reads CASWDRGYSNQPQHF. CDR3 DNA sequence: TGTGCCAGCTGGGACAGGGGGTATAGCAATCAGCCCCAGCATTTT.

The gene calls are TRBV28 and TRBJ2-7; TRBD2 is a possible D gene (6 bases). In germline, CDR1 is MDHEN, CDR2 SYDVKM. Trimming left V 7 bases short and J 4 bases short, with 14 bases between. The CDR3 runs to 13 residues. The CDR3 DNA reads TGTGCCAGCACCCAGTTTGGGGGGTACGAGCAGTACTTC. This encodes CASTQFGGYEQYF.

The chain joins TRBV6-5 to TRBJ2-7, with a weak D call TRBD2 (6 bases). Per germline, CDR1 MNHEY and CDR2 SVGAGI. The V end lost 8 bases, the J end lost 3 bases, and 17 bases lay between the germline ends. CDR3 length: 14 amino acids. CDR3 loop: CASALGGPYYEQYF. CDR3 sequence (DNA): TGTGCCAGCGCTTTGGGAGGACCCTACTACGAGCAGTACTTC.

The chain employs TRBV19 and TRBJ2-7, with D perhaps matching TRBD1 (5 bases). The V end lost 7 bases, the J end lost 0 bases, and 10 bases lay between the germline ends. This CDR3 is built from 13 residues. Germline loops: CDR1 LNHDA, CDR2 SQIVND (reference sequence). The DNA for the CDR3 is TGTGCCAGTACCGACAGCAGCTCCTACGAGCAGTACTTC. It codes for CASTDSSSYEQYF.

V and J are TRBV12-3 or TRBV12-4 and TRBJ1-2, with D tentatively TRBD1 (5 bases). Trimming left V 5 bases short and J 4 bases short, with 11 bases between. CDR3 size: 13 residues. CDR3 residues: CASSLGRFYGYTF. Written as DNA, the CDR3 is TGTGCCAGCAGTCTGGGGCGGTTCTATGGCTACACCTTC.

The chain couples TRBV4-3 to TRBJ1-1, with a tentative D call TRBD1 (6 bases). The V and J ends lost 0 bases and 3 bases respectively, with 8 bases between them. This CDR3 has 14 residues. CDR1 is LGHNA, CDR2 YSLEER, per germline. CDR3 nucleotide sequence: TGCGCCAGCAGCCAAGATAGGGGGTACACTGAAGCTTTCTTT. As protein: CASSQDRGYTEAFF.

This sequence joins TRBV5-5 and TRBJ2-7; D possibly corresponds to TRBD2 (6 bases). The CDR3 has 14 amino acids. Germline CDR1 and CDR2: SGHKS and YYEKEE (reference sequence). V was trimmed by 5 bases and J by 4 bases, leaving 16 bases between them. The CDR3 here is CASRPGTLFYEQYF. The CDR3 DNA follows: TGTGCCAGCAGGCCCGGGACTTTGTTTTACGAGCAGTACTTC.

This clone is a singleton in its sample. The gene calls are TRBV11-2 and TRBJ1-1; 9 nucleotides line up with TRBD1. This CDR3 has 15 amino acids. Germline V gene lookup returns CDR1 SGHAT and CDR2 FQNNGV. V gave up 5 bases and J gave up 4 bases; unmatched junction bases: 8. CDR3 in DNA: TGTGCCAGCAGCGTATCACAGGGGGCGTTCACTGAAGCTTTCTTT. It yields the protein CASSVSQGAFTEAFF.

V and J are TRBV2 and TRBJ1-2; 7 bases agree with TRBD1. This CDR3 contains 15 residues. Germline CDR1 SNHLY, CDR2 FYNNEI. The V gene end was trimmed by 6 bases and the J gene end by 0 bases; junction bases not matched to a gene: 7. The DNA of the CDR3 is TGTGCCAGCAGGAATACAGGGACAGCTAACTATGGCTACACCTTC. Encoded protein: CASRNTGTANYGYTF.

The V call is TRBV5-1, the J call TRBJ2-1; 9 nucleotides agree with TRBD1. The germline V gene encodes CDR1 SGHRS and CDR2 YFSETQ. V lost 5 bases and J lost 2; bases outside the gene matches: 5. The CDR3 runs to 15 residues. This CDR3 is CASRLRTGAYNEQFF. CDR3 bases: TGCGCCAGCAGGTTACGGACAGGGGCCTACAATGAGCAGTTCTTC.

V gene TRBV18 combines with J gene TRBJ2-2; 7 nucleotides agree with TRBD1. Germline-derived CDR1 and CDR2 are KGHSH and LQKENI. This CDR3 is built from 15 residues. V lost 4 bases and J lost 0; bases outside the gene matches: 2. The CDR3 DNA reads TGTGCCAGCTCACTTGACAGGGCGAACACCGGGGAGCTGTTTTTT. This sequence encodes CASSLDRANTGELFF.

This chain joins TRBV4-2 and TRBJ2-2; no clear D. CDR3 length equals 16 residues. Germline assignment: CDR1 LGHNA and CDR2 YNFKEQ. V was pared by 4 bases and J by 4 bases, with 16 bases between. The CDR3: CASSPITGESTGELFF. DNA of the CDR3: TGTGCCAGCAGCCCCATCACCGGAGAGAGCACCGGGGAGCTGTTTTTT.

The gene calls are TRBV21-1 and TRBJ2-5; TRBD2 was called by the table and not checked on the DNA. TRBV21-1 is designated a pseudogene. The CDR3 runs 16 residues. CDR3 protein: CASSKRTSGIQETQYF. The CDR3 DNA sequence: TGTGCCAGCAGCAAAAGGACTAGCGGGATTCAAGAGACCCAGTACTTC.